This TCR beta chain appears in the sequencing data of a study of blood T cell repertoires in COVID-19. Turning to the study itself: Material from acute and convalescent COVID-19 was sourced from the United States, Italy and Spain. In each case, the material was cDNA or gDNA derived from T cells, B-cell-depleted T cells, or PBMCs.

In the source study's methods: Reference gene primer amplification in the assay estimated nucleated cell counts. TCRdb's table, derived via immunoSEQ multiplex PCR, lists solely in-frame clones and lacks some. That table supplies the V and J calls and clone size; D and trimming were determined from the DNA. The sample carries some 190,000 clones, around 85% recorded once. The germline gives CDR1 SGHNT, CDR2 YYREEE (reference sequence). The CDR3 loop spans 15 amino acids. Trimming took off 3 bases at V and 4 bases at J, with 16 bases between the two ends. The sequenced sample consisted of peripheral blood. The V call is TRBV5-4, the J call TRBJ2-5; perhaps TRBD1 as D (5 bases). The receptor was isolated from a person aged 65-85 years with COVID-19, enrolled during active disease. The CDR3 bases are TGTGCCAGCAGCTCAACGCAGGGCCGTCGAGAGACCCAGTACTTC. As protein: CASSSTQGRRETQYF.